This T cell receptor beta chain was observed in a study of identical twins. The CDR3 is 14 amino acids. Deletions cut 6 bases from V and 3 bases from J, with 15 bases between. Per germline, CDR1 DFQATT and CDR2 SNEGSKA (reference sequence). TCRdb re-called the 5' RACE reads through MiXCR, storing one row per CDR3 protein. This sample yields 450,000 or so distinct CDR3 sequences, of which about 18% are seen a single time; roughly 12% belongs to the top ten. This clonotype has just one count. What it binds is not known. Study outcomes and limitations: Conclusions rested on cross-sectional statistics rather than following the same donors.

The sequence derives from a man aged 50 or older in good health. The chain joins TRBV20-1 to TRBJ1-5; the D gene is possibly TRBD1 (5 bases). Input material: naive T cells sorted from blood. The CDR3, as DNA: TGCAGTGCAGTCCGGCAGGGAAACAATCAGCCCCAGCATTTT. Translating gives CSAVRQGNNQPQHF.